This is a list of T cell receptor beta chains from one sample in a study of shared clonotypes between healthy human individuals. TCRdb's table, derived via immunoSEQ multiplex PCR, lists solely in-frame clones and lacks some. The data contain 2 million to 2.5 million clones, roughly 93% of them seen just once; the ten biggest clones take up about 0.34%. Sequencing was carried out using naive CD4+ T cells from PBMCs. The receptors originated from a young man in good health. Some clones in this sample may be carry-over from other donors' samples. CDR3s include the opening cysteine and the closing phenylalanine or tryptophan. D genes are given only for firm matches. For some rows the clone size is stated as once, few or many, or as a class when expanded; others skip it.

J | V | D | size | DNA | CDR3
TRBJ2-5 | TRBV27 | TRBD2 | . | TGTGCCAGCAGTGGGACTAGCGGGAGGACCCAGTACTTC | CASSGTSGRTQYF
TRBJ1-5 | TRBV7-9 | TRBD1 | few | TGTGCCAGCAGCCCCGGGACAGGCAATCAGCCCCAGCATTTT | CASSPGTGNQPQHF
TRBJ2-7 | TRBV11-3 | . | . | TGTGCCAGCAGCTTAGGACACCCTGGCGAGCAGTACTTC | CASSLGHPGEQYF
TRBJ2-7 | TRBV29-1 | . | . | TGCAGCGTTCGGGTCGACTCCTACGAGCAGTACTTC | CSVRVDSYEQYF
TRBJ2-2 | TRBV19 | . | . | TGTGCCAGTAGGCGGGGAACGAACACCGGGGAGCTGTTTTTT | CASRRGTNTGELFF
TRBJ2-7 | TRBV2 | . | . | TGTGCCAGCAGGCCGGGGACCTTACGACCGTACGAGCAGTACTTC | CASRPGTLRPYEQYF
TRBJ1-5 | TRBV6-1 | TRBD1 | . | TGTGCCAGCGTAAGGGGGACAGGGGCTCAGCCCCAGCATTTT | CASVRGTGAQPQHF
TRBJ2-7 | TRBV10-3 | TRBD1 | . | TGTGCCATCAGTAGGGACAGAGCCTACGAGCAGTACTTC | CAISRDRAYEQYF
TRBJ2-7 | TRBV27 | . | . | TGTGCCAGCACCCAAAGAGGACGGCTCTACGAGCAGTACTTC | CASTQRGRLYEQYF
TRBJ1-3 | TRBV19 | TRBD1 | . | TGTGCCAGTAGTATGGACAGGGGGACTGGAAACACCATATATTTT | CASSMDRGTGNTIYF
TRBJ2-7 | TRBV6-5 | TRBD1 | . | TGTGCCAGCAGCCCCAGGACAGGCTGGGAGCAGTACTTC | CASSPRTGWEQYF
TRBJ2-6 | TRBV4-1 | TRBD1 | . | TGCGCCAGTGATACAGGGGCTGGGGCCAACGTCCTGACTTTC | CASDTGAGANVLTF
TRBJ1-2 | TRBV18 | . | once | TGTGCCAGCTCACCCAGGGAGCAGGATGGCTACACCTTC | CASSPREQDGYTF
TRBJ2-3 | TRBV19 | . | . | TGTGCCAGTAGTATTTGGCCTAGCAGAAGCACAGATACGCAGTATTTT | CASSIWPSRSTDTQYF